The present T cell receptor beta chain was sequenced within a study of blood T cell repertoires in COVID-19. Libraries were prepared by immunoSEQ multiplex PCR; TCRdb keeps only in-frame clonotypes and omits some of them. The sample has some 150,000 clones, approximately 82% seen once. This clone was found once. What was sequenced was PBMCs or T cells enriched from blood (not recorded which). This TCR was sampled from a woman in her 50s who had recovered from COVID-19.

The CDR3, as DNA: TGTGCCAGCAGCTCAACCCTGGGCAGGGTGGCCTATGGCTACACCTTC. As protein: CASSSTLGRVAYGYTF. The rearrangement uses TRBV7-9 and TRBJ1-2, with D maybe TRBD1 (5 bases). This CDR3 is 16 amino acids long. Trimming shortened V by 4 bases and J by 4 bases, and 19 bases separated the two germline ends. Per germline, CDR1 SEHNR and CDR2 FQNEAQ (reference sequence).